The sequence of this T cell receptor (beta chain) was determined in a study of early T cells in non-severe SARS-CoV-2 infection. About the study: Sequencing of bulk RNA from unsorted whole blood was done, without chain pairing. Points from the study as a whole: VDJdb matching, biased toward anti-spike CD8 responses, missed private and CD4 specificities.

From germline, CDR1 is MNHEY and CDR2 SMNVEV (reference sequence). Trimming took off 6 bases at V and 5 bases at J, with 13 bases between the two ends. The CDR3 spans 13 residues. TCRdb itself ran the 5' RACE reads through MiXCR, one entry per CDR3 protein. Among some 30,000 distinct CDR3 sequences listed, about 4.6% were seen once. This clonotype rates as large. Its specificity is not known. This TCR derives from an adult who was a healthcare worker with PCR-confirmed SARS-CoV-2 infection or an uninfected control (not recorded which). Specimen: whole blood. V usage is TRBV27 and J usage is TRBJ1-2; D possibly corresponds to TRBD1 (5 bases). CDR3 protein: CASSPGPRYGYTF. Written as DNA, the CDR3 is TGTGCCAGCAGCCCGGGACCCAGATATGGCTACACCTTC.